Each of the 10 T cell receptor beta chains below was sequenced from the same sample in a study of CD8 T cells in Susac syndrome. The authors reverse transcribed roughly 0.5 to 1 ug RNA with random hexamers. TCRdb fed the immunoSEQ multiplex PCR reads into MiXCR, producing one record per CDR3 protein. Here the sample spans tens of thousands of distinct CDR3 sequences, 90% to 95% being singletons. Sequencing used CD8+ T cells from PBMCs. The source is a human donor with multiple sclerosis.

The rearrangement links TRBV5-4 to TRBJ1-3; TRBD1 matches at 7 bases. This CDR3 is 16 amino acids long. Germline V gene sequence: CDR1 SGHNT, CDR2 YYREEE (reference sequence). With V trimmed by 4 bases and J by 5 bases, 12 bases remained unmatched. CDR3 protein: CASSERRDSPRNTIYF. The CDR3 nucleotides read TGTGCCAGCAGCGAAAGGAGGGACAGTCCCCGAAACACCATATATTTT.

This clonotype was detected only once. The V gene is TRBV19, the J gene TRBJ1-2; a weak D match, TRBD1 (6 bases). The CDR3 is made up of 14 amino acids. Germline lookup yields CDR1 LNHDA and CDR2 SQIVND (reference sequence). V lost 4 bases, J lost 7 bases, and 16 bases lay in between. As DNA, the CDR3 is TGTGCCAGTAGTAGCAATGCGGGGGCGATTGGCTACACCTTC. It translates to CASSSNAGAIGYTF.

The CDR3 spells CASSESGSSYNEQFF. The CDR3 DNA is TGTGCCAGCAGTGAAAGCGGGAGCTCCTACAATGAGCAGTTCTTC. The V gene is TRBV6-1, the J gene TRBJ2-1; TRBD2 matches 8 bases. V shed 2 bases, J shed 0 bases, and the junction held 0 bases outside the gene matches. This CDR3 has 15 residues. Germline CDR1 reads MNHNS; CDR2 reads SASEGT.

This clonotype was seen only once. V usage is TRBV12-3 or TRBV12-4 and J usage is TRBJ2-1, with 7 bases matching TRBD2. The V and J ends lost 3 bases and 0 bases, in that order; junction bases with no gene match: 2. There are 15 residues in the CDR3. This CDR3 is CASSLGDYSYNEQFF. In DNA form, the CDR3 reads TGTGCCAGCAGTTTGGGGGACTACTCCTACAATGAGCAGTTCTTC.

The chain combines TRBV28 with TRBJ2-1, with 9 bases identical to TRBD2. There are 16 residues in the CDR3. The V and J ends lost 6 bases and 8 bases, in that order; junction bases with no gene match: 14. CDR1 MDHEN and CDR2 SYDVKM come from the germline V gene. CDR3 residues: CASSPRGRATVDEQFF. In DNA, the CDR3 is TGTGCCAGCAGCCCCCGCGGGAGGGCCACGGTAGATGAGCAGTTCTTC. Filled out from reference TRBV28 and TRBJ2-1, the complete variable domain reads DVKVTQSSRYLVKRTGEKVFLECVQDMDHENMFWYRQDPGLGLRLIYFSYDVKMKEKGDIPEGYSVSREKKERFSLILESASTNQTSMYLCASSPRGRATVDEQFFGPGTRLTVL.

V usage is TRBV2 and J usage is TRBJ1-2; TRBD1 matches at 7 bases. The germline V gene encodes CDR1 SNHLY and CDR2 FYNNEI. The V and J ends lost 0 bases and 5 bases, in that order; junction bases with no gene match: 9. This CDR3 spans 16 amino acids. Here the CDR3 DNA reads TGTGCCAGCAGTGAAGCGGACGGGACAGTAGGATATGGCTACACCTTC. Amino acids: CASSEADGTVGYGYTF. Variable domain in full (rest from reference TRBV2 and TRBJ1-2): EPEVTQTPSHQVTQMGQEVILRCVPISNHLYFYWYRQILGQKVEFLVSFYNNEISEKSEIFDDQFSVERPDGSNFTLKIRSTKLEDSAMYFCASSEADGTVGYGYTFGSGTRLTVV.

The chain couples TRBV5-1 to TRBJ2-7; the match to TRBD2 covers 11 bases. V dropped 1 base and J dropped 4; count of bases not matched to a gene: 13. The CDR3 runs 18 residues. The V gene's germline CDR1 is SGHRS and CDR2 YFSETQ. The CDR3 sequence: CASSLRLAGNPPSYEQYF. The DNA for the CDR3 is TGCGCCAGCAGCTTGCGACTAGCGGGGAACCCCCCCTCGTACGAGCAGTACTTC.

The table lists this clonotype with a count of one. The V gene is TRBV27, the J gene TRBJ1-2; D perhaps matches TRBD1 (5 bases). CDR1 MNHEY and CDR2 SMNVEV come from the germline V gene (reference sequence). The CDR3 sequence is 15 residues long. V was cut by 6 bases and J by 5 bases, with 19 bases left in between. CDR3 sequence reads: CASSPTPGTWYGYTF. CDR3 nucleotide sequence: TGTGCCAGCAGCCCGACCCCCGGGACTTGGTATGGCTACACCTTC.

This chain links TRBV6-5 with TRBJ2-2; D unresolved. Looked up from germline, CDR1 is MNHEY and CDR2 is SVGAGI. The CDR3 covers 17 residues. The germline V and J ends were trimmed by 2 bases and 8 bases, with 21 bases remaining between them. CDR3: CASSYGVVTRSPGELFF. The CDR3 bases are TGTGCCAGCAGTTACGGCGTGGTTACCAGGTCCCCGGGGGAGCTGTTTTTT.

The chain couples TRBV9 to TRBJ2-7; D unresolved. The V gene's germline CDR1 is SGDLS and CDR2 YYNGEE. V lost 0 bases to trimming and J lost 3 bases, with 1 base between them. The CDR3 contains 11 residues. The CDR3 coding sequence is TGTGCCAGCAGCGTAGGCTACGAGCAGTACTTC. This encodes CASSVGYEQYF. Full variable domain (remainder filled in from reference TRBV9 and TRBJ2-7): DSGVTQTPKHLITATGQRVTLRCSPRSGDLSVYWYQQSLDQGLQFLIQYYNGEERAKGNILERFSAQQFPDLHSELNLSSLELGDSALYFCASSVGYEQYFGPGTRLTVT.